The rows below give T cell receptor beta chains drawn from one sample of a study of T cell responses to AZD1222 COVID-19 vaccine. Measured with immunoSEQ multiplex PCR; TCRdb has only the in-frame clones, and not every one. The sample lists approximately 140,000 clones; 85% to 90% were seen once. The sample here was peripheral blood, taken on day 0 of AZD1222 vaccination. The receptors were sampled from an adult in good health. Each CDR3 is given with its conserved first and last residue. Fields, in order: clone size, CDR3 length, D gene, V gene, J gene, CDR3 protein, CDR3 DNA. A D gene is named only where the DNA matches it firmly. For some rows the clone size is stated as once, few or many, or as a class when expanded; others skip it.

abundance: .; len: 10; d_gene: .; v_gene: TRBV9; j_gene: TRBJ1-3; CDR3aa: CASSGNTIYF; CDR3nt: TGTGCCAGCAGCGGGAACACCATATATTTT
abundance: .; len: 13; d_gene: .; v_gene: TRBV9; j_gene: TRBJ2-2; CDR3aa: CASSVVLGGELFF; CDR3nt: TGTGCCAGCAGCGTAGTCTTAGGCGGGGAGCTGTTTTTT
abundance: .; len: 19; d_gene: TRBD1; v_gene: TRBV6-2/TRBV6-3; j_gene: TRBJ2-6; CDR3aa: CASSYLGQGGTSGANVLTF; CDR3nt: TGTGCCAGCAGTTACCTCGGACAGGGGGGGACCTCTGGGGCCAACGTCCTGACTTTC
abundance: .; len: 14; d_gene: .; v_gene: TRBV9; j_gene: TRBJ1-5; CDR3aa: CASSASSGGQPQHF; CDR3nt: TGTGCCAGCAGCGCCTCATCGGGGGGTCAGCCCCAGCATTTT
abundance: .; len: 14; d_gene: .; v_gene: TRBV27; j_gene: TRBJ2-5; CDR3aa: CASSLFEGGETQYF; CDR3nt: TGTGCCAGCAGTTTATTTGAAGGAGGGGAGACCCAGTACTTC
abundance: .; len: 15; d_gene: TRBD1; v_gene: TRBV19; j_gene: TRBJ1-1; CDR3aa: CASSIGDRPITEAFF; CDR3nt: TGTGCCAGTAGTATAGGGGACAGGCCTATCACTGAAGCTTTCTTT
abundance: .; len: 15; d_gene: TRBD1; v_gene: TRBV9; j_gene: TRBJ1-2; CDR3aa: CASSDPGQINYGYTF; CDR3nt: TGTGCCAGCAGCGACCCGGGACAGATTAACTATGGCTACACCTTC
abundance: .; len: 15; d_gene: .; v_gene: TRBV7-8; j_gene: TRBJ2-7; CDR3aa: CASSERGRKVYEQYF; CDR3nt: TGTGCCAGCAGCGAACGTGGGAGGAAGGTCTACGAGCAGTACTTC
abundance: .; len: 16; d_gene: TRBD1; v_gene: TRBV19; j_gene: TRBJ2-3; CDR3aa: CASTISTGGFTDTQYF; CDR3nt: TGTGCCAGTACTATATCGACAGGGGGCTTCACAGATACGCAGTATTTT
abundance: .; len: 15; d_gene: TRBD1; v_gene: TRBV7-8; j_gene: TRBJ2-1; CDR3aa: CASSLDRGRPHEQFF; CDR3nt: TGTGCCAGCAGCTTAGACAGGGGGCGCCCCCATGAGCAGTTCTTC
abundance: .; len: 17; d_gene: .; v_gene: TRBV4-2; j_gene: TRBJ2-7; CDR3aa: CASSSQPGPDGTYEQYF; CDR3nt: TGTGCCAGCAGCAGTCAACCCGGACCTGACGGCACCTACGAGCAGTACTTC
abundance: .; len: 16; d_gene: TRBD1; v_gene: TRBV10-3; j_gene: TRBJ2-1; CDR3aa: CAISDLGGRGPNEQFF; CDR3nt: TGTGCCATCAGTGATCTAGGGGGCAGGGGTCCTAATGAGCAGTTCTTC
abundance: .; len: 11; d_gene: TRBD1; v_gene: TRBV29-1; j_gene: TRBJ1-1; CDR3aa: CSVPGGTEAFF; CDR3nt: TGCAGCGTACCAGGGGGCACTGAAGCTTTCTTT
abundance: .; len: 18; d_gene: TRBD1; v_gene: TRBV28; j_gene: TRBJ1-1; CDR3aa: CASSLPPGTGLKNTEAFF; CDR3nt: TGTGCCAGCAGTCTACCTCCCGGGACAGGGTTGAAGAACACTGAAGCTTTCTTT
abundance: .; len: 13; d_gene: .; v_gene: TRBV19; j_gene: TRBJ2-5; CDR3aa: CASSDSGVETQYF; CDR3nt: TGTGCCAGTAGTGATTCGGGAGTAGAGACCCAGTACTTC
abundance: once; len: 13; d_gene: .; v_gene: TRBV28; j_gene: TRBJ2-3; CDR3aa: CASSLLSSDTQYF; CDR3nt: TGTGCCAGCAGTTTATTATCGTCGGATACGCAGTATTTT
abundance: few; len: 14; d_gene: .; v_gene: TRBV9; j_gene: TRBJ2-7; CDR3aa: CASSPSGAPYEQYF; CDR3nt: TGTGCCAGCAGCCCCTCGGGGGCTCCCTACGAGCAGTACTTC
abundance: .; len: 19; d_gene: TRBD1; v_gene: TRBV19; j_gene: TRBJ2-6; CDR3aa: CASTSFPGQKSSGANVLTF; CDR3nt: TGTGCCAGTACGTCCTTTCCGGGACAGAAAAGCTCTGGGGCCAACGTCCTGACTTTC
abundance: .; len: 15; d_gene: TRBD1; v_gene: TRBV4-2; j_gene: TRBJ1-1; CDR3aa: CASSQDQGGPTEAFF; CDR3nt: TGTGCCAGCAGCCAAGATCAGGGGGGGCCCACTGAAGCTTTCTTT
abundance: .; len: 15; d_gene: TRBD2; v_gene: TRBV6-4; j_gene: TRBJ2-3; CDR3aa: CASSTLAGNTDTQYF; CDR3nt: TGTGCCAGCAGCACCCTAGCGGGGAACACAGATACGCAGTATTTT
abundance: .; len: 13; d_gene: .; v_gene: TRBV27; j_gene: TRBJ1-2; CDR3aa: CASSSQRGGGYTF; CDR3nt: TGTGCCAGCAGTTCTCAACGAGGGGGGGGCTACACCTTC
abundance: .; len: 12; d_gene: .; v_gene: TRBV28; j_gene: TRBJ1-1; CDR3aa: CASETVNTEAFF; CDR3nt: TGTGCCAGCGAGACAGTGAACACTGAAGCTTTCTTT
abundance: .; len: 13; d_gene: TRBD1; v_gene: TRBV9; j_gene: TRBJ1-1; CDR3aa: CASSVPGGTEAFF; CDR3nt: TGTGCCAGCAGCGTACCAGGGGGCACTGAAGCTTTCTTT
abundance: .; len: 15; d_gene: TRBD2; v_gene: TRBV24-1; j_gene: TRBJ2-3; CDR3aa: CATSESGRARDTQYF; CDR3nt: TGTGCCACCAGTGAGAGCGGGAGGGCCAGAGATACGCAGTATTTT
abundance: .; len: 15; d_gene: .; v_gene: TRBV5-5; j_gene: TRBJ1-6; CDR3aa: CATQRDTPYNSPLHF; CDR3nt: TGTGCCACCCAAAGGGACACTCCCTATAATTCACCCCTCCACTTT
abundance: .; len: 17; d_gene: TRBD1; v_gene: TRBV7-9; j_gene: TRBJ1-2; CDR3aa: CASSLAQDRALDYGYTF; CDR3nt: TGTGCCAGCAGCTTAGCGCAGGACAGGGCACTCGACTATGGCTACACCTTC
abundance: .; len: 17; d_gene: TRBD2; v_gene: TRBV27; j_gene: TRBJ2-5; CDR3aa: CASSLSGREPLGETQYF; CDR3nt: TGTGCCAGCAGTTTATCAGGGCGGGAGCCTTTAGGAGAGACCCAGTACTTC
abundance: once; len: 17; d_gene: .; v_gene: TRBV19; j_gene: TRBJ2-2; CDR3aa: CASSIDRGLTGTGELFF; CDR3nt: TGTGCCAGTAGTATAGATCGGGGACTCACGGGCACCGGGGAGCTGTTTTTT
abundance: .; len: 13; d_gene: .; v_gene: TRBV11-2; j_gene: TRBJ1-2; CDR3aa: CASSLGANAGYTF; CDR3nt: TGTGCCAGCAGCTTAGGAGCAAATGCTGGCTACACCTTC
abundance: .; len: 14; d_gene: TRBD1; v_gene: TRBV7-9; j_gene: TRBJ1-1; CDR3aa: CASSSRTGNTEAFF; CDR3nt: TGTGCCAGCAGCTCGCGGACAGGGAACACTGAAGCTTTCTTT
abundance: once; len: 15; d_gene: .; v_gene: TRBV7-9; j_gene: TRBJ2-1; CDR3aa: CASSRAGAGPNEQFF; CDR3nt: TGTGCCAGCAGCCGGGCCGGGGCTGGCCCCAATGAGCAGTTCTTC
abundance: .; len: 16; d_gene: TRBD1; v_gene: TRBV4-2; j_gene: TRBJ1-5; CDR3aa: CASSQSAGTGGEPQHF; CDR3nt: TGTGCCAGCAGCCAGTCCGCCGGGACAGGGGGGGAGCCCCAGCATTTT
abundance: .; len: 14; d_gene: .; v_gene: TRBV28; j_gene: TRBJ2-3; CDR3aa: CASRGTRVTDTQYF; CDR3nt: TGTGCCAGCAGGGGGACGAGGGTCACAGATACGCAGTATTTT
abundance: few; len: 14; d_gene: .; v_gene: TRBV6-5; j_gene: TRBJ1-2; CDR3aa: CASSRRGSTYGYTF; CDR3nt: TGTGCCAGCAGTCGCCGGGGTTCGACCTATGGCTACACCTTC
abundance: .; len: 14; d_gene: .; v_gene: TRBV24-1; j_gene: TRBJ2-2; CDR3aa: CATSDFSGTGELFF; CDR3nt: TGTGCCACCAGTGATTTCAGCGGAACCGGGGAGCTGTTTTTT
abundance: .; len: 15; d_gene: .; v_gene: TRBV23-1; j_gene: TRBJ1-4; CDR3aa: CASSLLNRLCEKLFF; CDR3nt: TGCGCCAGCAGCCTACTGAACCGGTTGTGCGAAAAACTGTTTTTT
abundance: .; len: 13; d_gene: .; v_gene: TRBV7-9; j_gene: TRBJ1-4; CDR3aa: CASSLEAPGKLFF; CDR3nt: TGTGCCAGCAGCTTAGAGGCGCCCGGAAAACTGTTTTTT
abundance: once; len: 17; d_gene: TRBD2; v_gene: TRBV11-3; j_gene: TRBJ2-7; CDR3aa: CASSPVGLAGGQVKQYF; CDR3nt: TGTGCCAGCAGCCCAGTGGGACTAGCGGGAGGGCAGGTGAAGCAGTACTTC
abundance: .; len: 10; d_gene: .; v_gene: TRBV7-9; j_gene: TRBJ1-1; CDR3aa: CASSPGPRAF; CDR3nt: TGTGCCAGCAGCCCCGGTCCGCGCGCCTTT
abundance: .; len: 14; d_gene: .; v_gene: TRBV4-3; j_gene: TRBJ1-3; CDR3aa: CASSPTGSGNTIYF; CDR3nt: TGCGCCAGCAGCCCCACTGGCTCTGGAAACACCATATATTTT